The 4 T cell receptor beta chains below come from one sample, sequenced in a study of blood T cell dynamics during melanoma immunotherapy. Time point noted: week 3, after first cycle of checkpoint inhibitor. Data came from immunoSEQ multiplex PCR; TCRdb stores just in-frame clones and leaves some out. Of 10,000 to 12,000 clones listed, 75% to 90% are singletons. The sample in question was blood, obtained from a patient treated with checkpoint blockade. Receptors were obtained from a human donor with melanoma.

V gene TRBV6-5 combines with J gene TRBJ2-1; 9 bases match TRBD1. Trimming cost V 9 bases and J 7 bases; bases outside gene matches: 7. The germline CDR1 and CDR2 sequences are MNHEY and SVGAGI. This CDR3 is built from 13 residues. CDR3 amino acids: CASWDRARNEQFF. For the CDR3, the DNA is TGTGCCAGTTGGGACAGGGCTAGGAATGAGCAGTTCTTC.

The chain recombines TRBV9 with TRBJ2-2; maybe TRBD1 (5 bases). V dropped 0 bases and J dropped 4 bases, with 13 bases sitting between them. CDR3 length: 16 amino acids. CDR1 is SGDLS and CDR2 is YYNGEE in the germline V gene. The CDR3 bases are TGTGCCAGCAGCGTAGGGTGGGGCGTGGGCACCGGGGAGCTGTTTTTT. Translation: CASSVGWGVGTGELFF.

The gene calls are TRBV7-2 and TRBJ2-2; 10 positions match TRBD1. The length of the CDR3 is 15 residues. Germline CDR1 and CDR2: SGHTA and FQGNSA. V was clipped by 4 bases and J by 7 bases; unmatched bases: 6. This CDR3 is CASSSLGQGGGELFF. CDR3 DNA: TGTGCCAGCAGCTCCCTAGGACAGGGGGGCGGGGAGCTGTTTTTT.

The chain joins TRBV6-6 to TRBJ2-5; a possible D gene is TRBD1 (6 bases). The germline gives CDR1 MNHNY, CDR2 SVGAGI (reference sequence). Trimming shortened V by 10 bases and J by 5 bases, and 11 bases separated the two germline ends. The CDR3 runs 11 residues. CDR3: CATRGYETQYF. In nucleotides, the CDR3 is TGTGCCACCAGGGGTTACGAGACCCAGTACTTC.